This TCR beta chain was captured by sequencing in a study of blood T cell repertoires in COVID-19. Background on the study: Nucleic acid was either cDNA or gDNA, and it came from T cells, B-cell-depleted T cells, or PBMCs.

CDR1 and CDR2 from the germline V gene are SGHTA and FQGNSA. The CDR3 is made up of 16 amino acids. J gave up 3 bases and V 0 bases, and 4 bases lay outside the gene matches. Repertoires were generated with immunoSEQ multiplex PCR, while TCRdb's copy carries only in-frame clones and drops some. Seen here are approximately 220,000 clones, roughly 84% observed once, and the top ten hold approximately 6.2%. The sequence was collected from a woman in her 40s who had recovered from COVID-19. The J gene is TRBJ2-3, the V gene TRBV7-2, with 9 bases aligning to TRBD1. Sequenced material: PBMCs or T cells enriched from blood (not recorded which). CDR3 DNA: TGTGCCAGCAGCTTAGCGCATGGACAGGGGACAGATACGCAGTATTTT. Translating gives CASSLAHGQGTDTQYF.